This TCR beta chain was identified during a study of CD8+ T cells in alopecia areata. Turning to the study itself: At a dose of 5 to 10 mg twice daily, oral tofacitinib was given to treated patients. Affected scalp percentage determined the severity score of treated patients. Treatment with tofacitinib (6 to 18 months) was followed by 6 months off drug.

cDNA serving as the sequencing template came from extracted, reverse transcribed RNA. Assay used: immunoSEQ multiplex PCR; TCRdb lists only in-frame clones, some missing. Here the sample spans 98,000 or so clones, under 70% being singletons. Treatment noted: oral pan-JAK inhibitor, 5-10 mg twice daily. Lesional scalp punch biopsies and peripheral blood were collected from alopecia areata patients. This material consisted of CD8+ T cells sorted from blood, taken at week 4, from a patient treated with tofacitinib. The clonotype comes from a human donor with alopecia areata.

The CDR3 here is CASSLFSGTDTQYF. The DNA of the CDR3 is TGTGCCAGCAGCCTGTTTAGCGGCACAGATACGCAGTATTTT. The chain joins TRBV5-6 to TRBJ2-3; D might be TRBD2 (5 bases). The V end was cut by 4 bases, the J end by 1 base, with 10 bases between. This CDR3 comprises 14 residues. Per germline, CDR1 SGHDT and CDR2 YYEEEE.